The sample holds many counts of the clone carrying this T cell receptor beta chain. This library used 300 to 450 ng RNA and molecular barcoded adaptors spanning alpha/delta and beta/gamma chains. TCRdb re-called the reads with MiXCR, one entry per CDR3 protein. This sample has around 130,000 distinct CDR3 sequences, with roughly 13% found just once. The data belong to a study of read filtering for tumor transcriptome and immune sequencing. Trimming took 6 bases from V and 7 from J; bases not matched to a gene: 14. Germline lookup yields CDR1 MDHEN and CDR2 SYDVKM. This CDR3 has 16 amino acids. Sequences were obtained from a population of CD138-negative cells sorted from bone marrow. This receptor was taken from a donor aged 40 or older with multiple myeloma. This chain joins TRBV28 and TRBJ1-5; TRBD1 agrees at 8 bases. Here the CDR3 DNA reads TGTGCCAGCAGGAACAGCCAGGGGGCGGGGGAGCAGCCCCAGCATTTT. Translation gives CASRNSQGAGEQPQHF.